A selection of T cell receptor beta chains follows, all from one sample in a study of shared clonotypes between healthy human individuals. Produced via immunoSEQ multiplex PCR; TCRdb's table is partial and in-frame only. The data show under 2,000,000 clones, about 95% seen once. Sequencing input: naive CD8+ T cells sorted from blood. The source of these receptors is a man between 18 and 29 years old in good health. Both conserved end residues are part of each CDR3.

V gene: TRBV11-2
CDR3 protein: CASSLGGPSYGYTF

V gene: TRBV10-3
CDR3 protein: CAIMSGDRSNYGYTF

V gene: TRBV13
CDR3 protein: CASSPERAYEQYF

V gene: TRBV10-2
CDR3 protein: CASSESGTAVQNQETQYF

V gene: TRBV19
CDR3 protein: CASSIGPQARIDSPLHF

V gene: TRBV19
CDR3 protein: CASSTINEQFF

V gene: TRBV30
CDR3 protein: CAWSLSGFVYNEQFF

V gene: TRBV5-1
CDR3 protein: CASSLKGSNTEAFF

V gene: TRBV7-9
CDR3 protein: CASSPGLSYEQYF

V gene: TRBV28
CDR3 protein: CASSSDSSYNEQFF

V gene: TRBV13
CDR3 protein: CASSFNQAWGQNTEAFF

V gene: TRBV13
CDR3 protein: CASSSGRSYEQYF

V gene: TRBV9
CDR3 protein: CASSEGSISYEQYF

V gene: TRBV29-1
CDR3 protein: CSVVAGAHSSTDTQYF

V gene: TRBV11-2
CDR3 protein: CASSDVAGVSPIEQYF

V gene: TRBV4-1
CDR3 protein: CASSQERGLHTEAFF

V gene: TRBV28
CDR3 protein: CASSPTRPVRRTYEQYF

V gene: TRBV7-2
CDR3 protein: CASSLALLGSGANVLTF

V gene: TRBV6-5
CDR3 protein: CASSTPLDEQFF

V gene: TRBV1
CDR3 protein: CTSSRDGQGMNTEAFF